What follows is one T cell receptor beta chain and its context. V was cut by 2 bases and J by 5 bases, with 12 bases left in between. Germline V lookup: CDR1 MNHNY, CDR2 SVGAGI (reference sequence). The CDR3 totals 14 residues. This sample stems from a study of blood T cell repertoires in COVID-19. Across the study: There were acute and convalescent COVID-19 samples, and they came from the United States, Italy and Spain. PBMCs, B-cell-depleted T cells, or T cells were the source of the cDNA or gDNA that made up the material.

As originally analysed: Estimated nucleated cell counts came from reference gene primer amplification. The assay was immunoSEQ multiplex PCR, and TCRdb's table has in-frame clones only and misses some. The V and J calls and clone size come from that table; D and trimming were worked out from the DNA. The data contain 65,000 to 85,000 clones, roughly 90% of them singletons. The rearrangement links TRBV6-6 to TRBJ2-5, with unresolved D. This receptor was identified in a human donor in a cohort sampled during active COVID-19. Sequenced input: peripheral blood. The CDR3 nucleotides read TGTGCCAGCAGTTACGCTTCGGGTAGGGAGACCCAGTACTTC. Translated, it gives CASSYASGRETQYF.